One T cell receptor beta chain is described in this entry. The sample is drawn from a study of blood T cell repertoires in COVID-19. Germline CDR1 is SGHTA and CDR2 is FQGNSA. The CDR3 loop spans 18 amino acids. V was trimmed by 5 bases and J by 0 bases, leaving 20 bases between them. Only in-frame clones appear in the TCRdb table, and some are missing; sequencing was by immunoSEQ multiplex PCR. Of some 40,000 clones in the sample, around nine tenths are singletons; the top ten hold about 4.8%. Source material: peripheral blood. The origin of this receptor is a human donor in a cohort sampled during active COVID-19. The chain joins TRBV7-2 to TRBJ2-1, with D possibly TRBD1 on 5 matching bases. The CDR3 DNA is TGTGCCAGCAGCCCACGTTTTACCGGACACCGCTCCTACAATGAGCAGTTCTTC. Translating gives CASSPRFTGHRSYNEQFF.